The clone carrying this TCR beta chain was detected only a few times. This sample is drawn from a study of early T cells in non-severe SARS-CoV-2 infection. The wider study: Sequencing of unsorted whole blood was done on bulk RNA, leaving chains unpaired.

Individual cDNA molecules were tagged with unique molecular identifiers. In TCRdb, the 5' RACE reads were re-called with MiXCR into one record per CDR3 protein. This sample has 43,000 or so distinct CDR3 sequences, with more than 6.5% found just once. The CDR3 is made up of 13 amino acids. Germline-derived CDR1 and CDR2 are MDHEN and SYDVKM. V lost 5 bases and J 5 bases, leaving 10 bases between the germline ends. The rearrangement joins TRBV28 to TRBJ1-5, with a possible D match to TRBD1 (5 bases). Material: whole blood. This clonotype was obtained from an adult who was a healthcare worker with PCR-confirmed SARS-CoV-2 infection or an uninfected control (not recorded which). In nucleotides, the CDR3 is TGTGCCAGCAGTGGGGACGGTGATCAGCCCCAGCATTTT. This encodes CASSGDGDQPQHF.